Sequencing of this T cell receptor (beta chain) was carried out in a study of neurological immune-mediated disorders. CDR3 length: 15 amino acids. CDR1 is DFQATT, CDR2 SNEGSKA, per germline (reference sequence). The V and J ends lost 0 bases and 5 bases, in that order; junction bases with no gene match: 7. One entry per CDR3 protein results from TCRdb running MiXCR on the 5' RACE reads. The sample contains about 69,000 distinct CDR3 sequences, about 4.2% of which appear only once. There are many counts of this clonotype. V and J are TRBV20-1 and TRBJ2-5; 9 bases are a match to TRBD1. The receptor was derived from a man in his thirties or forties with multiple sclerosis. The material sequenced was PBMCs. The DNA of the CDR3 is TGCAGTGCTAGAGATACGAGGACAGGGGATGAGACCCAGTACTTC. Protein: CSARDTRTGDETQYF.